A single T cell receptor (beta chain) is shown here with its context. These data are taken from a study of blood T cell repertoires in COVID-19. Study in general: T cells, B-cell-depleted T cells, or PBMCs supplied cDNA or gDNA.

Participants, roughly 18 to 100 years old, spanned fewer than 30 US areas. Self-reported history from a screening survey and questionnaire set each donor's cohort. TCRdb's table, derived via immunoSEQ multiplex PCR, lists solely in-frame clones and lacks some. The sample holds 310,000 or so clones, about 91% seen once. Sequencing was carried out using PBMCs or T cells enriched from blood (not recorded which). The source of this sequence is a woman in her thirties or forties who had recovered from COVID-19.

The CDR3 sequence is CATIGGLISGANVLTF. The CDR3, as DNA: TGCGCCACTATCGGGGGGCTAATCTCTGGGGCCAACGTCCTGACTTTC. The chain employs TRBV10-2 and TRBJ2-6; the D gene is possibly TRBD2 (7 bases). Trimming removed 10 bases from V and 0 bases from J, with 16 bases in between. The CDR3 is made up of 16 amino acids. Germline CDR1 is WSHSY and CDR2 is SAAADI.